This T cell receptor (beta chain) was documented in a study of blood T cell repertoires in COVID-19. Study information: T cells, B-cell-depleted T cells, or PBMCs supplied cDNA or gDNA.

This clone was counted only a few times. Per the authors' pipeline: Reference gene primer amplification gave estimated nucleated cell counts. Sequencing used immunoSEQ multiplex PCR; TCRdb keeps in-frame clones, though not all of them. V and J calls and clone size are given by that table; D and trimming were obtained from the DNA. Among some 70,000 clones, 70% to 85% were seen once, and the ten largest hold roughly 10%. The receptor was isolated from a woman between 50 and 59 years old with acute or convalescent COVID-19. The source material was peripheral blood.

In nucleotides, the CDR3 is TGTGCCAGCAGCCAAGATCAAATGGTAGCTGAAGCTTTCTTT. It translates to CASSQDQMVAEAFF. The chain recombines TRBV3-1 (or the pseudogene TRBV3-2) with TRBJ1-1; D unresolved. The CDR3 consists of 14 residues. CDR1 LGHDT and CDR2 YNNKEL come from the germline V gene (reference sequence). Deletions cut 0 bases from V and 6 bases from J, with 11 bases between.